This T cell receptor (beta chain) was identified during a study of shared clonotypes between healthy human individuals. Looking at the study overall: Used for every donor were three CD4 naive, three CD4 memory, two CD8 naive and one CD8 memory plate.

V lost 7 bases and J lost 4; bases outside the gene matches: 2. Germline CDR1 reads SGHTA; CDR2 reads FQGNSA. This CDR3 contains 13 residues. The assay was immunoSEQ multiplex PCR, and TCRdb's table has in-frame clones only and misses some. The sample holds approximately 1,500,000 clones, roughly 98% seen once. This rearrangement joins TRBV7-2 to TRBJ2-3, with 10 bases aligning to TRBD2. Sequenced: naive CD4+ T cells sorted from blood. Specified subset: CD45RA+ positively selected. This clonotype originated in a young man in good health. The chain's CDR3 is CASTGTSADTQYF. For the CDR3, the DNA is TGTGCCAGCACCGGGACTAGCGCAGATACGCAGTATTTT.